Following are 32 T cell receptor beta chains from one sample sequenced in a study of shared T cell receptors in the human thymus (dated by TCRdb to the early 2020s). Libraries were made using the immunoSEQ multiplex PCR assay. This immuneACCESS table, as held by TCRdb, lists in-frame sequences with V and J called but not all clones. Of the missing ones, under half trace to an unresolved V gene in checked studies; the others have no known cause. The sample data list about 610,000 clones, and around 89% of these were observed just once. The top ten hold 0.0095% to 0.013% of the sample. The same specimen was also included in a second study, on human thymus T cells.

The sample was thymocytes. The receptors come from a boy in the first two years of life with a congenital heart defect. Donor details come from another sample of the same person, matched by shared clones.

The gene calls are TRBV7-9 and TRBJ2-2; 7 nucleotides align to TRBD1. Germline CDR1 SEHNR, CDR2 FQNEAQ (reference sequence). Trimming removed 5 bases from V and 6 bases from J; junction bases left unmatched: 9. The CDR3 extends over 15 amino acids. The CDR3 spells CASSPRDRRAGELFF. In DNA, the CDR3 is TGTGCCAGCAGCCCCAGGGACAGAAGGGCCGGGGAGCTGTTTTTT. Based on the CDR3 plus reference TRBV7-9 and TRBJ2-2, the full variable domain is DTGVSQNPRHKITKRGQNVTFRCDPISEHNRLYWYRQTLGQGPEFLTYFQNEAQLEKSRLLSDRFSAERPKGSFSTLEIQRTEQGDSAMYLCASSPRDRRAGELFFGEGSRLTVL.

The DNA of the CDR3 is TGCGCCAGCAGCCAAGATTGGATAGCGGGAGTGATAAACGAGCAGTACTTC. Encoded protein: CASSQDWIAGVINEQYF. V gene TRBV4-3 combines with J gene TRBJ2-7; TRBD2 matches at 9 bases. CDR3 length: 17 residues. CDR1 LGHNA and CDR2 YSLEER come from the germline V gene. V dropped 0 bases and J dropped 5; count of bases not matched to a gene: 11.

V gene TRBV7-2 combines with J gene TRBJ2-7; 9 bases agree with TRBD2. The CDR3 length is 16 residues. The germline V gene encodes CDR1 SGHTA and CDR2 FQGNSA. Trimming took 1 base from V and 0 from J; bases not matched to a gene: 4. The CDR3 is CASSLVLAGYSYEQYF. The CDR3 nucleotides are TGTGCCAGCAGCTTAGTCCTAGCGGGATACTCCTACGAGCAGTACTTC.

The V and J genes are TRBV27 and TRBJ2-2, with 8 bases matching TRBD2. The CDR3 sequence is 13 residues long. Germline V gene data show CDR1 as MNHEY and CDR2 as SMNVEV (reference sequence). J lost 7 bases, V lost 6 bases, and 4 bases had no gene match. As DNA, the CDR3 is TGTGCCAGCAGGAGCGGGAGCGGCGGGGAGCTGTTTTTT. The encoded protein is CASRSGSGGELFF.

The chain employs TRBV6-5 and TRBJ2-4; D is perhaps TRBD1 (5 bases). Germline V gives CDR1 MNHEY, CDR2 SVGAGI. V dropped 8 bases and J dropped 8 bases, with 22 bases sitting between them. This CDR3 is 15 amino acids long. The CDR3 DNA is TGTGCCAGCCAAGCTATCTTCAGGCCCAGGGACATTCAGTACTTC. Its protein product is CASQAIFRPRDIQYF.

The gene calls are TRBV30 and TRBJ1-5; D uncertain. Trimming shortened V by 3 bases and J by 7 bases, and 19 bases separated the two germline ends. Germline V CDR1 and CDR2: GTSNPN, SVGIG (reference sequence). CDR3 length: 15 amino acids. CDR3 residues: CAWSTTGEVGQPQHF. The CDR3 DNA follows: TGTGCCTGGAGCACAACCGGGGAGGTCGGCCAGCCCCAGCATTTT.

This chain connects TRBV7-2 to TRBJ2-3; D uncertain. The V end lost 0 bases, the J end lost 2 bases, and 12 bases lay between the germline ends. The V gene's germline CDR1 is SGHTA and CDR2 FQGNSA. The CDR3 consists of 16 residues. The CDR3 is CASSLARAKSTDTQYF. CDR3 nucleotides: TGTGCCAGCAGCTTAGCGCGAGCAAAATCCACAGATACGCAGTATTTT. Supplemented by reference TRBV7-2 and TRBJ2-3, the full variable domain reads GAGVSQSPSNKVTEKGKDVELRCDPISGHTALYWYRQSLGQGLEFLIYFQGNSAPDKSGLPSDRFSAERTGGSVSTLTIQRTQQEDSAVYLCASSLARAKSTDTQYFGPGTRLTVL.

The chain couples TRBV11-2 to TRBJ2-2; D possibly corresponds to TRBD2 (6 bases). The V end was cut by 5 bases, the J end by 0 bases, with 13 bases between. This CDR3 contains 16 residues. Per the germline V gene, CDR1 is SGHAT and CDR2 is FQNNGV. The DNA for the CDR3 is TGTGCCAGCAGCGCTGCCGGGACTCCGAACACCGGGGAGCTGTTTTTT. Its translation: CASSAAGTPNTGELFF.

The chain uses TRBV10-3 and TRBJ2-7; 9 bases agree with TRBD2. CDR1 is ENHRY and CDR2 is SYGVKD in the germline V gene. Trimming cost V 8 bases and J 2 bases; bases outside gene matches: 7. The CDR3 runs to 14 residues. The CDR3 here is CAIAGGALAYEQYF. The CDR3 DNA is TGTGCCATCGCGGGGGGGGCGCTGGCCTACGAGCAGTACTTC.

The chain carries TRBV28 and TRBJ2-5; the match to TRBD1 covers 9 bases. Germline trimming cut 0 bases from V and 5 bases from J; bases unmatched to any gene: 13. The CDR3 contains 18 residues. Germline V gene lookup returns CDR1 MDHEN and CDR2 SYDVKM. CDR3 sequence: CASSLCGVRDRAWETQYF. The DNA for the CDR3 is TGTGCCAGCAGTTTATGCGGAGTTCGGGACAGGGCTTGGGAGACCCAGTACTTC.

The chain recombines TRBV6-5 with TRBJ2-1; 7 nucleotides align to TRBD1. Germline lookup yields CDR1 MNHEY and CDR2 SVGAGI. Trimming at V came to 2 bases and at J to 6 bases, leaving 4 bases not matched to a gene. The CDR3 is 14 residues long. The CDR3: CASSYRQGSNEQFF. The CDR3 nucleotides read TGTGCCAGCAGTTACAGACAGGGAAGCAATGAGCAGTTCTTC.

The V and J genes are TRBV27 and TRBJ2-5; TRBD2 matches at 9 bases. The closer fit of TRBJ2-7 to the DNA end suggests the J call may be wrong. This CDR3 is 12 amino acids long. Germline CDR1 reads MNHEY; CDR2 reads SMNVEV (reference sequence). Written as DNA, the CDR3 is TGTGCCAGTGTAGCGGGAGACAACGAGCAGTACTTC. It is translated as CASVAGDNEQYF.

The J gene is TRBJ2-7, the V gene TRBV21-1; the D segment call TRBD2 is taken from the table without a DNA check. TRBV21-1 corresponds to a pseudogene. This CDR3 is 11 amino acids long. CDR3 sequence reads: CASSNAYEQYF. The CDR3 region has the DNA TGTGCCAGCAGCAATGCGTACGAGCAGTACTTC.

V usage is TRBV15 and J usage is TRBJ2-7; D gene ambiguous. The germline V gene encodes CDR1 LNHNV and CDR2 YYDKDF (reference sequence). The length of the CDR3 is 17 residues. Trimming stripped 3 bases from V and 0 bases from J, with 18 bases between. The DNA of the CDR3 is TGTGCCACCAGCAGGTCCCGACGAGCGCTAAGCTCCTACGAGCAGTACTTC. The encoded protein is CATSRSRRALSSYEQYF.

The chain couples TRBV2 to TRBJ2-5; 11 bases agree with TRBD1. The J call may be wrong; the DNA end is better matched by TRBJ2-7. Germline CDR1 reads SNHLY; CDR2 reads FYNNEI. CDR3 size: 18 residues. The CDR3 DNA reads TGTGCCAGCAGTGAAAAGGGGTCCTCCGGGACAGGGGGTTACGAGCAGTACTTC. Its protein is CASSEKGSSGTGGYEQYF.

In the case of this clone: The final CDR3 position lacks the conserved phenylalanine or tryptophan, pointing to a likely read error. This chain uses TRBV29-1 with TRBJ2-7, with TRBD1 matching 9 bases. The CDR3 runs to 14 residues. With V trimmed by 6 bases and J by 1 base, 7 bases remained unmatched. CDR1 is SQVTM and CDR2 is ANQGSEA in the germline V gene. This CDR3 is CSVATGTGSYEQYL. CDR3 bases: TGCAGCGTGGCAACCGGGACAGGGTCCTACGAGCAGTACCTC.

The chain links TRBV14 to TRBJ2-7, with unresolved D. V lost 0 bases to trimming and J lost 2 bases, with 8 bases between them. Germline V gene lookup returns CDR1 SGHDN and CDR2 FVKESK. The CDR3 runs to 14 residues. CDR3 amino acids: CASSQESEAYEQYF. For the CDR3, the DNA is TGTGCCAGCAGCCAAGAGTCAGAGGCCTACGAGCAGTACTTC.

The rearrangement uses TRBV6-6 and TRBJ2-3, with 11 bases that match TRBD2. V lost 6 bases to trimming and J lost 4 bases; unmatched junction nucleotides: 9. The length of the CDR3 is 16 residues. Germline lookup yields CDR1 MNHNY and CDR2 SVGAGI (reference sequence). CDR3: CASSRTSGGSSDTQYF. In DNA form, the CDR3 reads TGTGCCAGCAGCCGTACTAGCGGGGGAAGCTCAGATACGCAGTATTTT.

The chain combines TRBV27 with TRBJ1-6; D is possibly TRBD1 (6 bases). The CDR3 sequence is 16 residues long. Germline CDR1 is MNHEY and CDR2 is SMNVEV (reference sequence). V lost 5 bases and J 11 bases, leaving 22 bases between the germline ends. CDR3 in DNA: TGTGCCAGCAGTCCACCCTCCGGACAGCATCCGCCACCCCTCCACTTT. Amino acid sequence: CASSPPSGQHPPPLHF.

The chain employs TRBV25-1 and TRBJ2-3; 7 bases match TRBD1. The germline CDR1 and CDR2 sequences are MGHDK and SYGVNS. The V and J ends lost 4 bases and 3 bases, in that order; junction bases with no gene match: 7. This CDR3 region has 15 residues. As DNA, the CDR3 is TGTGCCAGCAGTGGATCTCGGACAGGAACAGATACGCAGTATTTT. It encodes CASSGSRTGTDTQYF.

This rearrangement joins TRBV4-3 to TRBJ2-2; a weak D match, TRBD2 (6 bases). The CDR3 loop spans 14 amino acids. V lost 4 bases and J lost 5, with 11 bases in between. Per the germline V gene, CDR1 is LGHNA and CDR2 is YSLEER. CDR3 sequence (DNA): TGCGCCAGCAGCCTTCGGGGGAGGACCGGGGAGCTGTTTTTT. Residues: CASSLRGRTGELFF.

This clone was seen a few times. The J gene is TRBJ1-1, the V gene TRBV7-6, with D perhaps matching TRBD1 (6 bases). Germline V gene lookup returns CDR1 SGHVS and CDR2 FNYEAQ. CDR3 size: 13 residues. Trimming shortened V by 5 bases and J by 1 base, and 8 bases separated the two germline ends. CDR3 region: CASSVRGNTEAFF. CDR3 nucleotides: TGTGCCAGCAGCGTCAGGGGGAACACTGAAGCTTTCTTT. Filled out from reference TRBV7-6 and TRBJ1-1, the complete variable domain reads GAGVSQSPRYKVTKRGQDVALRCDPISGHVSLYWYRQALGQGPEFLTYFNYEAQQDKSGLPNDRFSAERPEGSISTLTIQRTEQRDSAMYRCASSVRGNTEAFFGQGTRLTVV.

The CDR3 nucleotides are TGTGCCAGCAGCCAAGAGTCCCGGACTAGCGGGTGTTTTCGGTACGAGCAGTACTTC. It yields the protein CASSQESRTSGCFRYEQYF. The chain has TRBV4-2 and TRBJ2-7, with 11 bases aligning to TRBD2. Germline CDR1 LGHNA, CDR2 YNFKEQ. The CDR3 consists of 19 residues. V lost 0 bases and J lost 4; bases outside the gene matches: 14.

The genes are TRBV5-1 and TRBJ2-5, with 7 positions matching TRBD1. The length of the CDR3 is 15 residues. V lost 4 bases, J lost 5 bases, and 11 bases stayed unmatched. The germline CDR1 and CDR2 sequences are SGHRS and YFSETQ. Here the CDR3 reads CASSLSTGLDETQYF. The CDR3 coding sequence is TGCGCCAGCAGCCTCTCGACAGGGCTGGATGAGACCCAGTACTTC. Looking up the rest from reference TRBV5-1 and TRBJ2-5 gives the full variable domain: KAGVTQTPRYLIKTRGQQVTLSCSPISGHRSVSWYQQTPGQGLQFLFEYFSETQRNKGNFPGRFSGRQFSNSRSEMNVSTLELGDSALYLCASSLSTGLDETQYFGPGTRLLVL.

The CDR3 DNA is TGTGCCAGCAGTGCGAACAGGGGGTTCAACACCGGGGAGCTGTTTTTT. The encoded protein is CASSANRGFNTGELFF. The chain links TRBV6-1 to TRBJ2-2, with 8 bases aligning to TRBD1. Germline CDR1 MNHNS, CDR2 SASEGT. Unmatched junction bases numbered 6, after V lost 4 bases and J lost 2 bases. This CDR3 has 16 amino acids.

This sequence joins TRBV29-1 and TRBJ2-1; 9 bases are shared with TRBD2. Trimming took 7 bases from V and 4 from J; bases not matched to a gene: 8. This CDR3 spans 14 amino acids. Germline V gene data show CDR1 as SQVTM and CDR2 as ANQGSEA. Written as DNA, the CDR3 is TGCAGCGACCGGGAGGCGGGAGGGTACAATGAGCAGTTCTTC. Residues: CSDREAGGYNEQFF.

The V and J genes are TRBV19 and TRBJ2-7; perhaps TRBD1 as D (7 bases). V was shortened by 4 bases and J by 6 bases, with 13 bases between the two germline ends. In germline, CDR1 is LNHDA, CDR2 SQIVND (reference sequence). This CDR3 is 13 amino acids long. The CDR3 nucleotides are TGTGCCAGTAGTACGGAGGGGGCCCGCGAGCAGTACTTC. As protein: CASSTEGAREQYF. The variable domain in full, completed from reference TRBV19 and TRBJ2-7, reads DGGITQSPKYLFRKEGQNVTLSCEQNLNHDAMYWYRQDPGQGLRLIYYSQIVNDFQKGDIAEGYSVSREKKESFPLTVTSAQKNPTAFYLCASSTEGAREQYFGPGTRLTVT.

The chain carries TRBV7-9 and TRBJ2-1; 14 positions match TRBD2. The CDR3 runs 18 residues. The germline CDR1 and CDR2 sequences are SEHNR and FQNEAQ (reference sequence). J gave up 8 bases and V 3 bases, and 12 bases lay outside the gene matches. The CDR3 reads CASSFGGTSGSVFHEQFF. The CDR3 DNA sequence: TGTGCCAGCAGCTTTGGCGGGACTAGCGGGAGTGTTTTCCATGAGCAGTTCTTC.

This clone was picked up one time. This chain uses TRBV5-1 with TRBJ2-7; tentative D call: TRBD1 (6 bases). The CDR3 runs 12 residues. V dropped 5 bases and J dropped 2 bases, with 8 bases sitting between them. The V gene's germline CDR1 is SGHRS and CDR2 YFSETQ. The CDR3 reads CASRDRPYEQYF. CDR3 nucleotide sequence: TGCGCCAGCAGGGACAGACCCTACGAGCAGTACTTC.

The chain employs TRBV18 and TRBJ1-4; 8 bases agree with TRBD1. Germline values: CDR1 KGHSH, CDR2 LQKENI. The CDR3 loop spans 15 amino acids. Trimming took 3 bases from V and 8 from J; bases not matched to a gene: 8. The CDR3 here is CASSPRTGLGEKLFF. In nucleotides, the CDR3 is TGTGCCAGCTCACCCCGGACAGGGCTCGGGGAAAAACTGTTTTTT. Based on the CDR3 plus reference TRBV18 and TRBJ1-4, the full variable domain is NAGVMQNPRHLVRRRGQEARLRCSPMKGHSHVYWYRQLPEEGLKFMVYLQKENIIDESGMPKERFSAEFPKEGPSILRIQQVVRGDSAAYFCASSPRTGLGEKLFFGSGTQLSVL.

The V and J genes are TRBV30 and TRBJ2-3; TRBD1 matches at 7 bases. The junction had 19 bases not matched to a gene; V was cut back by 1 base and J by 0 bases. This CDR3 spans 20 amino acids. CDR1 and CDR2 from the germline V gene are GTSNPN and SVGIG (reference sequence). This chain's CDR3 is CAWSAPISRQGGGSTDTQYF. CDR3 in DNA: TGTGCCTGGAGTGCACCAATTTCCCGACAGGGCGGCGGGAGCACAGATACGCAGTATTTT.

This sequence joins TRBV30 and TRBJ1-4; 9 bases are shared with TRBD1. Per the germline V gene, CDR1 is GTSNPN and CDR2 is SVGIG (reference sequence). The CDR3 is 15 residues long. The J segment lost 4 bases and the V segment lost 5 bases, leaving 8 bases of the junction unmatched. The CDR3 here is CAWAHAGQGNEKLFF. DNA for the CDR3: TGTGCCTGGGCCCATGCGGGACAGGGTAATGAAAAACTGTTTTTT.